This T cell receptor (beta chain) was recorded in a study of blood T cell repertoires in COVID-19. Across the study: Whether acute or convalescent, the COVID-19 samples came from the United States, Italy and Spain. Sources were T cells, B-cell-depleted T cells, or PBMCs; the material itself was cDNA or gDNA.

V was pared by 7 bases and J by 0 bases, with 15 bases between. Germline CDR1 reads SQVTM; CDR2 reads ANQGSEA. This CDR3 has 14 amino acids. Original handling: Reference gene primers were amplified, and this amplification served to estimate nucleated cell counts. Clones were read by immunoSEQ multiplex PCR, and TCRdb kept only the in-frame ones, dropping some. V, J and clone size derive from that table, while D and trimming were established from the DNA sequence. The sample carries fewer than 250,000 clones, roughly four fifths recorded once. Sequencing was carried out using peripheral blood. The chain recombines TRBV29-1 with TRBJ1-2; a weak D match, TRBD1 (6 bases). The sequence was obtained from a woman of 80 years or more with acute or convalescent COVID-19. CDR3 in amino acids: CSAGGTQTNYGYTF. As DNA, the CDR3 is TGCAGCGCTGGGGGCACCCAAACTAACTATGGCTACACCTTC.